In this sample, the clone carrying this TCR beta chain turned up a few times. Germline V gene lookup returns CDR1 SGDLS and CDR2 YYNGEE. This CDR3 is built from 18 residues. J lost 0 bases, V lost 0 bases, and 8 bases had no gene match. This entry comes from a study of blood T cell repertoires in COVID-19. Overall study context: Acute and convalescent COVID-19 samples came from the United States, Italy and Spain.

Seattle participants joined during active infection and were tracked over time. The method was immunoSEQ multiplex PCR; TCRdb's version includes in-frame clones alone and lacks a portion of them. The sample consists of about 56,000 clones, roughly 89% of them appearing once. The clonotype originates from a woman aged 55-75 years with COVID-19, enrolled during active disease. The sequenced sample was peripheral blood. The chain carries TRBV9 and TRBJ2-1; TRBD2 matches 8 bases. The DNA for the CDR3 is TGTGCCAGCAGCGTAGCGGGTAGCGGGGTTAGCTCCTACAATGAGCAGTTCTTC. Amino acids: CASSVAGSGVSSYNEQFF.